This T cell receptor (beta chain) derives from a study of cytomegalovirus exposure and HLA in healthy donors. General observations from the study: Some public TCRs appeared in many individuals, while most sequences were rare. In a later analysis, HLA-associated beta chains showed higher expansion and lower generation probabilities than comparable chains. Researchers left out some V segments, among them TRBV6-2 and TRBV6-3, as indistinguishable.

PCR employed 60 Vbeta and 13 Jbeta primers. Only in-frame clones appear in the TCRdb table, and some are missing; sequencing was by immunoSEQ multiplex PCR. This sample has some 77,000 clones, with 79% found just once. The V gene lost 3 bases and the J gene lost 3 bases, with 9 bases spanning the gap. The CDR3 sequence is 13 residues long. CDR1 and CDR2 (germline): SQVTM, ANQGSEA. This clone was seen a few times. Its target is unknown. The donors comprised healthy bone marrow donors. This TCR was recovered from a young man in good health and CMV-seronegative. Sequencing used PBMCs. The J gene is TRBJ2-1, the V gene TRBV29-1; D possibly corresponds to TRBD2 (6 bases). CDR3 loop: CSVDQGGYNEQFF. The CDR3 region has the DNA TGCAGCGTTGACCAGGGAGGCTACAATGAGCAGTTCTTC.